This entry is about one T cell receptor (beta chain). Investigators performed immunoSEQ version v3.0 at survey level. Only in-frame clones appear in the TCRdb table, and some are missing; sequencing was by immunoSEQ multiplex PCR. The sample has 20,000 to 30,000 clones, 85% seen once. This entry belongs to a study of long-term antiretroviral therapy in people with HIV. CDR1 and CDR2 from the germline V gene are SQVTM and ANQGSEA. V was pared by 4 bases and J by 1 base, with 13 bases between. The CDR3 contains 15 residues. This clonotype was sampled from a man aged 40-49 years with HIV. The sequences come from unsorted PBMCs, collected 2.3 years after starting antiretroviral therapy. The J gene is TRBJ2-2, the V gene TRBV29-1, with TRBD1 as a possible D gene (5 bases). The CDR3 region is CSVGVGQGNTGELFF. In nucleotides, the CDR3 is TGCAGCGTTGGGGTGGGGCAGGGGAACACCGGGGAGCTGTTTTTT.